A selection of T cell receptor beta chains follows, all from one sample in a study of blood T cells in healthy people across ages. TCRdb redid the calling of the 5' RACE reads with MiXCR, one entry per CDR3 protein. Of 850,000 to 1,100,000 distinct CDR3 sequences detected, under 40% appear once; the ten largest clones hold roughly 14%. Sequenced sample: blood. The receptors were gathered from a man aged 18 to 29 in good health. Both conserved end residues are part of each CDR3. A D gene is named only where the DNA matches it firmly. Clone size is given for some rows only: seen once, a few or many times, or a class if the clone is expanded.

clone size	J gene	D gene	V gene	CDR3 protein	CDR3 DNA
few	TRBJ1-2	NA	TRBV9	CASSVGSPLQTTGYGYTF	TGTGCCAGCAGCGTAGGGTCCCCTCTACAGACAACGGGCTATGGCTACACCTTC
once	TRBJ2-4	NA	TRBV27	CASSSSTRGAKNIQYF	TGTGCCAGCAGTTCAAGCACCCGAGGAGCCAAAAACATTCAGTACTTC
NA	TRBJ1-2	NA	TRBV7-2	CASSPRRDKANYGYTF	TGTGCCAGCAGCCCGAGAAGGGACAAAGCTAACTATGGCTACACCTTC
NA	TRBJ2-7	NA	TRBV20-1	CSARTSVLEQYF	TGCAGTGCTAGAACGAGCGTCCTCGAGCAGTACTTC
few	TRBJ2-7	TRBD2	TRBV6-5	CASSIAGELYEQYF	TGTGCCAGCAGCATAGCGGGGGAGCTCTACGAGCAGTACTTC
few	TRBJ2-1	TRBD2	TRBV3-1	CASSHPSGGNEQFF	TGTGCCAGCAGCCATCCTAGCGGGGGCAATGAGCAGTTCTTC
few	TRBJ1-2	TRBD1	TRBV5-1	CASSVEGTGGYTF	TGCGCCAGCAGCGTGGAAGGGACAGGCGGCTACACCTTC
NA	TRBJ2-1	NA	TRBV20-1	CSARPPDGPSYNEQFF	TGCAGTGCTAGACCTCCGGACGGGCCCTCCTACAATGAGCAGTTCTTC
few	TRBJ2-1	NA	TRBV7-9	CASVSLKGVSSYNEQFF	TGTGCCAGCGTCAGCTTGAAGGGGGTGAGCTCCTACAATGAGCAGTTCTTC
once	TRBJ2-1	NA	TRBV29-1	CSVGWGAPYNEQFF	TGCAGCGTTGGGTGGGGGGCACCCTACAATGAGCAGTTCTTC
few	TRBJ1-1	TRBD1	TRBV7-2	CASSLSGQDTEAFF	TGTGCCAGCAGCTTAAGTGGACAGGACACTGAAGCTTTCTTT
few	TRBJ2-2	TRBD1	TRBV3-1	CASRPGTGDTGELFF	TGTGCCAGCAGACCCGGGACAGGGGACACCGGGGAGCTGTTTTTT
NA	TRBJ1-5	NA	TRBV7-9	CASSRMGPQHF	TGTGCCAGCAGCCGCATGGGGCCCCAGCATTTT
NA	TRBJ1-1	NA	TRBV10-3	CAISPGMNTEAFF	TGTGCCATCTCCCCGGGTATGAACACTGAAGCTTTCTTT
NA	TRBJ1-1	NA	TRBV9	CASSVGGVEAFF	TGTGCCAGCAGCGTAGGAGGGGTTGAAGCTTTCTTT
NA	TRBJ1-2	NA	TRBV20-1	CSARDPQLIWDGYTF	TGCAGTGCTAGAGATCCACAGCTGATTTGGGATGGCTACACCTTC
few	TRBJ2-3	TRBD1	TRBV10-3	CATSDREDSDTQYF	TGTGCCACTTCGGACAGGGAAGATTCAGATACGCAGTATTTT
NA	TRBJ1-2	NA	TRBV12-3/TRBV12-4	CASSLAPGAYGYTF	TGTGCCAGCAGTTTAGCGCCGGGGGCCTATGGCTACACCTTC
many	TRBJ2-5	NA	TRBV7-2	CASSLRRQTQYF	TGTGCCAGCAGCTTAAGGAGGCAGACCCAGTACTTC
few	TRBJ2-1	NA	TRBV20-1	CSARVATSSYNEQFF	TGCAGTGCTAGAGTTGCGACGAGCTCCTACAATGAGCAGTTCTTC
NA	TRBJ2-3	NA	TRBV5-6	CASSLRFLSTDTQYF	TGTGCCAGCAGCTTGCGTTTTTTAAGCACAGATACGCAGTATTTT
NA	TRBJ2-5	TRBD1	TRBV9	CASSVDGTGETQYF	TGTGCCAGCAGCGTAGATGGGACAGGGGAGACCCAGTACTTC
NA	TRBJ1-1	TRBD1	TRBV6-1	CASRLQGIGAFF	TGTGCCAGCAGGTTACAGGGGATTGGGGCTTTCTTT
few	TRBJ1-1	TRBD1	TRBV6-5	CASSDRDRGAEAFF	TGTGCCAGCAGTGACCGGGACAGGGGCGCTGAAGCTTTCTTT
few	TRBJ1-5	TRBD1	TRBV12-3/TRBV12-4	CASRGGTGPTSNQPQHF	TGTGCCAGCCGGGGCGGGACAGGGCCCACCAGCAATCAGCCCCAGCATTTT
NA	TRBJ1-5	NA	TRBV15	CATSRGGTKVPFFDQPQHF	TGTGCCACCAGCAGAGGGGGAACAAAAGTTCCCTTTTTCGATCAGCCCCAGCATTTT
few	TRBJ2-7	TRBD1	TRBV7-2	CASSFSGGTDPYEQYF	TGTGCCAGCAGCTTCTCAGGTGGGACAGATCCCTACGAGCAGTACTTC
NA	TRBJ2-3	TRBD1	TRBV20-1	CSARELGQGHSDTQYF	TGCAGTGCTAGAGAATTGGGACAGGGACACTCAGATACGCAGTATTTT
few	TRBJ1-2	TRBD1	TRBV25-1	CASSESPGTGSYGYTF	TGTGCCAGCAGTGAATCCCCAGGGACAGGCAGCTATGGCTACACCTTC
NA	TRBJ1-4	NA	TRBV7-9	CASSASTNEKLFF	TGTGCCAGCAGCGCGAGTACTAATGAAAAACTGTTTTTT
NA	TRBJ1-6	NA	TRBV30	CAWNREDSPLHF	TGTGCCTGGAACAGGGAAGATTCACCCCTCCACTTT
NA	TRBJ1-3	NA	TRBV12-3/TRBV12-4	CASSYQPSSGNTIYF	TGTGCCAGCAGTTATCAGCCGAGCTCTGGAAACACCATATATTTT
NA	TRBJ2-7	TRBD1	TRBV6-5	CASGLLGQGRNNKQYF	TGTGCCAGCGGTCTATTAGGACAGGGGCGCAACAATAAGCAGTACTTC
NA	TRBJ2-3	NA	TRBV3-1	CASSQDVADTQYF	TGTGCCAGCAGCCAGGACGTCGCAGATACGCAGTATTTT
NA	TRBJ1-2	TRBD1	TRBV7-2	CASSLARTGGYYGYTF	TGTGCCAGCAGCTTAGCGCGAACAGGGGGTTATTATGGCTACACCTTC
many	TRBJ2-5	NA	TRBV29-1	CSGRQVLQETQYF	TGCAGCGGACGACAGGTCCTACAAGAGACCCAGTACTTC
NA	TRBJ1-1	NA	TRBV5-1	CASRKSLGAEAFF	TGCGCCAGCAGAAAGAGTTTGGGGGCTGAAGCTTTCTTT
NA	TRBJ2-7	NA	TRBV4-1	CASSQARQDDNEQYF	TGCGCCAGCAGCCAAGCGCGGCAGGACGACAATGAGCAGTACTTC
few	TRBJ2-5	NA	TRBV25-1	CASSLSVRGAGETQYF	TGTGCCAGCAGTTTATCTGTAAGGGGGGCAGGGGAGACCCAGTACTTC
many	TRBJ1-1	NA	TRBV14	CASSRTPNTEAFF	TGTGCCAGCAGTAGGACACCGAACACTGAAGCTTTCTTT
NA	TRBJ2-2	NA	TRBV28	CASSPPWAGELFF	TGTGCCAGCAGTCCCCCTTGGGCCGGGGAGCTGTTTTTT
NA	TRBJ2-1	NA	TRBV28	CASGPSTGPLYNEQFF	TGTGCCAGCGGGCCGTCGACAGGACCGCTCTACAATGAGCAGTTCTTC